This passage covers 14 T cell receptor beta chains from one sample sequenced in a study of T-cell memory formation after mild COVID-19. TCRdb itself ran the 5' RACE reads through MiXCR, one entry per CDR3 protein. The table shows 400,000 or so distinct CDR3 sequences, with over 15% occurring only once. The specimen sequenced was PBMCs or a T cell subset sorted from them (not recorded which). Receptor source: an adult woman who had mild COVID-19 (a few samples of this study predate the infection). Cell type and time point are not known.

J is TRBJ2-2 and V is TRBV12-3 or TRBV12-4; 8 nucleotides match TRBD2. With 2 bases clipped from V and 4 bases from J, the junction kept 3 bases outside the gene matches. The CDR3 is 15 amino acids. The CDR3 DNA sequence: TGTGCCAGCAGTTTACTGGGACTAGGCACCGGGGAGCTGTTTTTT. Protein product: CASSLLGLGTGELFF.

Only a few counts were recorded for this clonotype. This chain joins TRBV7-2 and TRBJ1-3, with D unresolved. There are 13 residues in the CDR3. CDR1 is SGHTA and CDR2 is FQGNSA in the germline V gene. V gave up 5 bases and J gave up 8 bases, with 13 bases separating them. The CDR3 coding sequence is TGTGCCAGCAGCCCCCTGAGGACGGACACCATATATTTT. Translating gives CASSPLRTDTIYF.

This sequence joins TRBV4-2 and TRBJ2-1; D is uncertain. The germline V and J ends were trimmed by 0 bases and 2 bases, with 11 bases remaining between them. This CDR3 comprises 16 residues. From germline, CDR1 is LGHNA and CDR2 YNFKEQ. The CDR3 reads CASSQDFGEAYNEQFF. In DNA, the CDR3 is TGTGCCAGCAGCCAAGATTTCGGCGAGGCCTACAATGAGCAGTTCTTC.

This clonotype was detected a few times. The chain employs TRBV7-3 and TRBJ2-2; 8 positions agree with TRBD1. The CDR3 contains 16 residues. Trimming took 5 bases from V and 4 from J; bases not matched to a gene: 9. Germline loops: CDR1 SGHTA, CDR2 FQGTGA. The CDR3 region is CASSLQGARVTGELFF. The CDR3 DNA is TGTGCCAGCAGCCTTCAGGGGGCCCGGGTCACCGGGGAGCTGTTTTTT.

The chain has TRBV5-1 and TRBJ2-1; 13 bases are a match to TRBD2. Germline CDR1 is SGHRS and CDR2 is YFSETQ. The CDR3 runs 18 residues. V was clipped by 3 bases and J by 7 bases; unmatched bases: 13. DNA for the CDR3: TGCGCCAGCAGCTCTACCCTTGGACTAGCGGGAGTAACGAATGAGCAGTTCTTC. Translation gives CASSSTLGLAGVTNEQFF.

This clonotype was seen more than once but under ten times. The rearrangement links TRBV7-3 to TRBJ1-1, with D maybe TRBD1 (5 bases). From germline, CDR1 is SGHTA and CDR2 FQGTGA. Trimming removed 2 bases from V and 4 bases from J, with 8 bases in between. The CDR3 runs to 13 residues. In DNA, the CDR3 is TGTGCCAGCAGCTTATGGGGACTCACTGAAGCTTTCTTT. Protein: CASSLWGLTEAFF.

The chain employs TRBV29-1 and TRBJ2-7; D perhaps matches TRBD2 (6 bases). This CDR3 has 12 residues. The ends were cut back, 1 base at V and 11 bases at J, with 15 bases in the middle. Germline values: CDR1 SQVTM, CDR2 ANQGSEA. CDR3 region: CSVEGKSSGEYF. The CDR3 DNA reads TGCAGCGTTGAAGGAAAATCCTCGGGGGAGTACTTC.

This clonotype was seen only a few times. The chain uses TRBV7-9 and TRBJ1-1; D not resolved. CDR3 length: 15 residues. V dropped 5 bases and J dropped 0 bases, with 13 bases sitting between them. The germline V gene encodes CDR1 SEHNR and CDR2 FQNEAQ (reference sequence). The CDR3 region has the DNA TGTGCCAGCAGCCCGGCAGGCATCATGAACACTGAAGCTTTCTTT. It translates to CASSPAGIMNTEAFF.

The rearrangement uses TRBV28 and TRBJ2-5; D may be TRBD1 or TRBD2 (6 bases each). From germline, CDR1 is MDHEN and CDR2 SYDVKM. The CDR3 has 15 amino acids. V shed 3 bases and J shed 5 bases, with 16 bases lying between them. In nucleotides, the CDR3 is TGTGCCAGCAGTTTTTTTGGCAGGGGAGGTGAGACCCAGTACTTC. Its translation is CASSFFGRGGETQYF.

This clonotype was counted between two and nine times. The chain has TRBV11-2 and TRBJ2-3; 7 bases are a match to TRBD2. The CDR3 totals 16 residues. The V gene's germline CDR1 is SGHAT and CDR2 FQNNGV. Trimming at V came to 1 base and at J to 0 bases, leaving 4 bases not matched to a gene. This chain's CDR3 is CASSLVWRESTDTQYF. CDR3 nucleotide sequence: TGTGCCAGCAGCTTAGTTTGGCGGGAGAGCACAGATACGCAGTATTTT.

The chain recombines TRBV30 with TRBJ1-1; D ambiguous. CDR1 is GTSNPN and CDR2 is SVGIG in the germline V gene (reference sequence). V dropped 2 bases and J dropped 0 bases, with 4 bases sitting between them. The CDR3 runs to 12 residues. The CDR3 DNA reads as TGTGCCTGGAGTCCATTGAACACTGAAGCTTTCTTT. Its translation: CAWSPLNTEAFF.

This clonotype has a handful of counts. This chain joins TRBV4-1 and TRBJ2-3; 16 bases are a match to TRBD2. Losses at the gene ends were 3 bases for V and 1 base for J; bases not matched to a gene: 13. CDR1 and CDR2 (germline): MGHRA, YSYEKL. This CDR3 has 21 residues. The CDR3 sequence: CASSHPTTGTSGGGGTDTQYF. CDR3 nucleotides: TGCGCCAGCAGCCATCCCACCACCGGGACTAGCGGGGGGGGCGGCACAGATACGCAGTATTTT.

This clonotype appeared a few times. The CDR3 DNA reads TGTGCCAGCTCACCATATCCGGGGAACACTGAAGCTTTCTTT. Amino acids: CASSPYPGNTEAFF. The chain combines TRBV18 with TRBJ1-1, with D unresolved. With 2 bases removed from V and 1 base from J, the gap between germline ends came to 8 bases. The CDR3 contains 14 residues. Germline CDR1 KGHSH, CDR2 LQKENI.

V usage is TRBV7-6 and J usage is TRBJ2-2, with D perhaps given as TRBD1 or TRBD2 (5 bases each). This CDR3 region has 15 residues. Germline CDR1 reads SGHVS; CDR2 reads FNYEAQ. The germline V and J ends were trimmed by 3 bases and 1 base, with 9 bases remaining between them. The CDR3 is CASSLLGENTGELFF. The CDR3 DNA follows: TGTGCCAGCAGCTTGCTGGGGGAGAACACCGGGGAGCTGTTTTTT.